This T cell receptor beta chain was captured by sequencing in a study of long-term antiretroviral therapy in people with HIV. Notes on the study in general: CDR3 length ranges were narrower in HIV repertoires than in controls. Blood dates from the mid-2000s to the late 2010s, possibly under older ART regimens.

The CDR3 loop spans 12 amino acids. V lost 4 bases to trimming and J lost 5 bases, with 7 bases between them. The V gene's germline CDR1 is MRHNA and CDR2 SNTAGT. People in the study who had HIV all got their treatment in the United States. Assay version v3.0 of immunoSEQ was used, and it was run at survey level. The study targeted roughly 35,000-50,000 T-cell genomes per sample in sequencing. Clones were sequenced by immunoSEQ multiplex PCR, and TCRdb holds only the in-frame ones, with some missing. This sample has about 27,000 clones, with approximately 81% found just once. The table lists this clone with a count of one. Its specificity is not known.

The chain employs TRBV6-4 and TRBJ2-3; tentatively, D is TRBD1 (5 bases). Sequencing used unsorted PBMCs, obtained 3 years after starting antiretroviral therapy. The TCR sequence derives from a man in his forties with HIV. CDR3 in amino acids: CASSGQGDTQYF. CDR3 nucleotide sequence: TGTGCCAGCAGTGGGCAGGGAGATACGCAGTATTTT.